Sequencing of this T cell receptor (beta chain) was carried out in a study of blood T cells in healthy people across ages. This clonotype was detected only a few times. Its antigen remains unknown. This CDR3 contains 13 residues. Germline CDR1 and CDR2: SEHNR and FQNEAQ (reference sequence). The study's findings and limits: Donors of long life had a larger count of naive CD4+ cells and greater diversity than aged donors.

A second roughly 6 to 11 cycle PCR used barcoded and J-beta primers. One entry per CDR3 protein, called by TCRdb with MiXCR from the 5' RACE reads. Of some 290,000 distinct CDR3 sequences listed, 25% to 30% are singletons. The gene calls are TRBV7-9 and TRBJ2-5; TRBD2 is a possible D gene (6 bases). The J call may not be correct, given that the DNA end is closer to TRBJ2-1. The sample taken for sequencing was blood. The source is a woman in her seventies in good health. For the CDR3, the DNA is TGTGCCAGCAGGGAGGGACTGTACAATGAGCAGTTCTTC. It translates to CASREGLYNEQFF.